A single T cell receptor beta chain is shown here with its context. The antigen remains unidentified. It was with 60 Vbeta and 13 Jbeta primers that the PCR ran. The protocol was immunoSEQ multiplex PCR, while the TCRdb copy is restricted to in-frame clones and leaves out a portion. The profile shows around 190,000 clones, around 85% of them singletons. The CDR3 sequence is 17 residues long. Germline values: CDR1 SEHNR, CDR2 FQNEAQ (reference sequence). The J segment lost 2 bases and the V segment lost 5 bases, leaving 14 bases of the junction unmatched. The data derive from a study of cytomegalovirus exposure and HLA in healthy donors. Findings of the study overall: A link between a missense DCLRE1C variant and TCR beta V- and J-gene trimming emerged from a later analysis. Later analysis placed DRB1 highest and HLA-C lowest in TCR association rates, which differed by HLA locus.

The chain combines TRBV7-9 with TRBJ2-5; 7 bases fit TRBD2. The sequenced material came from PBMCs. The sequence was collected from a woman between 50 and 59 years old in good health and CMV-seronegative. For the CDR3, the DNA is TGTGCCAGCAGCCCACCCGAGCGAGCGGGGCTACAAGAGACCCAGTACTTC. This encodes CASSPPERAGLQETQYF.